A selection of T cell receptor beta chains follows, all from one sample in a study of PD-1 blockade in classical Hodgkin lymphoma. Method: immunoSEQ multiplex PCR; TCRdb's copy keeps in-frame clones and lacks some. Of around 96,000 clones listed, over 80% were seen once; the top ten hold 12%. Sequenced material: peripheral blood mononuclear cells (PBMCs), taken at baseline. These receptors all come from a human donor with classical Hodgkin lymphoma. CDR3s include the opening cysteine and the closing phenylalanine or tryptophan. D genes are given only for firm matches. Rows may omit the clone size; those that give it use once, few, many or a size class.

clone_size: .
d_call: .
j_call: TRBJ1-5
v_call: TRBV5-6
cdr3_aa: CASSLEGVGNQPQHF

clone_size: once
d_call: .
j_call: TRBJ2-1
v_call: TRBV5-1
cdr3_aa: CASSIVDEQFF

clone_size: .
d_call: .
j_call: TRBJ2-3
v_call: TRBV5-1
cdr3_aa: CASSLEDTQYF

clone_size: .
d_call: TRBD1
j_call: TRBJ1-2
v_call: TRBV30
cdr3_aa: CAWSTVGQGAVRYGYTF

clone_size: once
d_call: .
j_call: TRBJ1-1
v_call: TRBV6-4
cdr3_aa: CASSPGRGNTEAFF

clone_size: .
d_call: .
j_call: TRBJ2-2
v_call: TRBV19
cdr3_aa: CASSIVGTTNTGELFF

clone_size: .
d_call: TRBD2
j_call: TRBJ2-5
v_call: TRBV30
cdr3_aa: CAWSVGLADKETQYF

clone_size: .
d_call: .
j_call: TRBJ2-7
v_call: TRBV10-3
cdr3_aa: CAISQRGGGMNYEQYF

clone_size: .
d_call: .
j_call: TRBJ2-7
v_call: TRBV11-2
cdr3_aa: CASSLKDRPFSYEQYF

clone_size: .
d_call: .
j_call: TRBJ2-7
v_call: TRBV7-2
cdr3_aa: CASSLRTGGPYEQYF

clone_size: .
d_call: .
j_call: TRBJ2-7
v_call: TRBV5-1
cdr3_aa: CASSLGGHEQYF

clone_size: few
d_call: .
j_call: TRBJ2-5
v_call: TRBV10-3
cdr3_aa: CAISESQVQETQYF

clone_size: .
d_call: .
j_call: TRBJ2-6
v_call: TRBV2
cdr3_aa: CASSDGGTIISGANVLTF

clone_size: .
d_call: .
j_call: TRBJ1-1
v_call: TRBV7-2
cdr3_aa: CASGQMNTEAFF

clone_size: .
d_call: .
j_call: TRBJ1-1
v_call: TRBV6-4
cdr3_aa: CASSEHTNTEAFF

clone_size: .
d_call: TRBD2
j_call: TRBJ2-5
v_call: TRBV10-3
cdr3_aa: CAISPRLAGEVPQETQYF

clone_size: .
d_call: .
j_call: TRBJ1-1
v_call: TRBV27
cdr3_aa: CATQQAKNTEAFF

clone_size: few
d_call: TRBD1
j_call: TRBJ1-2
v_call: TRBV30
cdr3_aa: CAWSTGAGYTF

clone_size: .
d_call: .
j_call: TRBJ1-5
v_call: TRBV27
cdr3_aa: CASRAGQVNQPQHF

clone_size: .
d_call: .
j_call: TRBJ2-7
v_call: TRBV7-2
cdr3_aa: CASSLGWVVSEQYF

clone_size: .
d_call: TRBD2
j_call: TRBJ2-2
v_call: TRBV19
cdr3_aa: CASSIIPAGPNTGELFF

clone_size: .
d_call: .
j_call: TRBJ2-2
v_call: TRBV2
cdr3_aa: CASTGSGAVNTGELFF

clone_size: .
d_call: .
j_call: TRBJ2-7
v_call: TRBV6-5
cdr3_aa: CASSYGPGWQGGEQYF

clone_size: .
d_call: .
j_call: TRBJ1-3
v_call: TRBV28
cdr3_aa: CASSFLNMGSVGSGNTIYF

clone_size: .
d_call: .
j_call: TRBJ2-1
v_call: TRBV15
cdr3_aa: CATSRGVSEEQFF

clone_size: .
d_call: .
j_call: TRBJ2-7
v_call: TRBV10-3
cdr3_aa: CAISETGPYEQYF

clone_size: .
d_call: .
j_call: TRBJ2-2
v_call: TRBV30
cdr3_aa: CAWSKRGGVDAGELFF

clone_size: .
d_call: TRBD2
j_call: TRBJ2-5
v_call: TRBV5-4
cdr3_aa: CASSRGGGVQETQYF

clone_size: .
d_call: .
j_call: TRBJ1-4
v_call: TRBV6-1
cdr3_aa: CASRRGTTGSEKLFF

clone_size: .
d_call: .
j_call: TRBJ1-5
v_call: TRBV27
cdr3_aa: CASSRSLGQPQHF

clone_size: .
d_call: .
j_call: TRBJ1-1
v_call: TRBV7-2
cdr3_aa: CASSFYREGTEAFF

clone_size: .
d_call: .
j_call: TRBJ2-2
v_call: TRBV5-1
cdr3_aa: CASSLNTGELFF

clone_size: .
d_call: TRBD2
j_call: TRBJ2-7
v_call: TRBV7-4
cdr3_aa: CASSGKREGLGDEQYF

clone_size: .
d_call: TRBD1
j_call: TRBJ1-3
v_call: TRBV30
cdr3_aa: CAWSGRQGATGNTIYF

clone_size: .
d_call: TRBD1
j_call: TRBJ2-6
v_call: TRBV4-1
cdr3_aa: CASSLLRDRGSGANVLTF

clone_size: .
d_call: .
j_call: TRBJ2-3
v_call: TRBV5-4
cdr3_aa: CASSASGWGANTQYF

clone_size: once
d_call: .
j_call: TRBJ2-6
v_call: TRBV6-5
cdr3_aa: CASRQPSGANVLTF

clone_size: .
d_call: .
j_call: TRBJ1-2
v_call: TRBV2
cdr3_aa: CASSEATRRYGYTF